This paragraph reports one T cell receptor (beta chain). Germline lookup yields CDR1 SNHLY and CDR2 FYNNEI. V shed 6 bases and J shed 2 bases, with 17 bases lying between them. The CDR3 extends over 16 amino acids. The data were taken from a study of blood T cell repertoires in COVID-19. About the research overall: Material from acute and convalescent COVID-19 was sourced from the United States, Italy and Spain.

Authors' data handling: Reference gene primer amplification yielded estimated nucleated cell counts. Using immunoSEQ multiplex PCR, the repertoire was profiled, and TCRdb retains in-frame clones only, with some absent. That table is the source of V, J and clone size, and D and trimming were worked out from the DNA. The sample lists fewer than 350,000 clones; approximately 89% were seen once. The TCR was taken from a woman aged 35 to 49 who had recovered from COVID-19. Material: PBMCs or T cells enriched from blood (not recorded which). This chain joins TRBV2 and TRBJ1-5; weak D call: TRBD1 (6 bases). CDR3 region: CASRLGYREGNQPQHF. The DNA for the CDR3 is TGTGCCAGCAGGCTAGGGTACAGGGAAGGCAATCAGCCCCAGCATTTT.